This T cell receptor beta chain was recorded in a study of Ad26.COV2.S vaccination and SARS-CoV-2 variants. Whole-study context: Ad26.COV2.S was injected intramuscularly once or twice, 56 days apart.

The treatment is: roughly 20 received Ad26.COV2.S at low or high dose, single or two shots; 5 received placebo; per-sample allocation not given. Sampling was done on day 63 after the first vaccine or placebo injection. Assay used: immunoSEQ multiplex PCR; TCRdb lists only in-frame clones, some missing. The sample holds about 350,000 clones, 85% to 90% seen once. Trimming pared 1 base from V and 4 bases from J, leaving 19 bases between. This CDR3 has 17 residues. Germline V gene data show CDR1 as KGHSH and CDR2 as LQKENI. The origin of this receptor is a person between 18 and 59 years old who received the Ad26.COV2.S COVID-19 vaccine or a placebo. The specimen comprised peripheral blood, sampled in a trial of Ad26.COV2.S vaccine versus placebo. J is TRBJ1-1 and V is TRBV18; possibly TRBD1 for D (5 bases). CDR3 nucleotides: TGTGCCAGCTCACCACTCAGGGTTGGCTCATCGTTCACTGAAGCTTTCTTT. This encodes CASSPLRVGSSFTEAFF.